This T cell receptor (beta chain) was found in a study of Graves' ophthalmopathy and Graves' hyperthyroidism. Overall study findings and caveats: Clonotypes were expanded in thyroid at above 0.001 frequency, and most also appeared in blood. Ophthalmopathy could be told apart from stable hyperthyroidism by a 13-signature model (around 88% sensitivity, approximately 76% specificity).

RNA transcripts provided the template for amplifying TCR beta CDR3 regions. An opening RT-PCR round employed HTBI primers and preceded a second-round multiplex PCR. TCRdb passed the multiplex PCR reads through MiXCR, listing each CDR3 protein once. The sample has 650,000 to 900,000 distinct CDR3 sequences, approximately 40% seen once; the top ten hold approximately 43%. Points on this clonotype: The antigen remains unidentified. The CDR3 end shows no conserved phenylalanine or tryptophan, and so a read error is likely.

CDR1 and CDR2 from the germline V gene are SQVTM and ANQGSEA. The CDR3 has 12 residues. Those donors who had ophthalmopathy presented with moderate-to-severe activity, a CAS of ≥3, a NOSPECS of ≥4 and a duration under 3 months. Clinical symptoms, serum thyroxine, TRAb, thyroid ultrasound and orbital computed tomography formed the basis of diagnosis. This sequence was found in an adult man with Graves' ophthalmopathy. The sequenced sample was peripheral blood. V and J are TRBV29-1 and TRBJ2-7, with D unresolved. DNA for the CDR3: TGCAGCGTTGAGTTTCCTTCCTACGGGCAGTACCTC. Its translation is CSVEFPSYGQYL.